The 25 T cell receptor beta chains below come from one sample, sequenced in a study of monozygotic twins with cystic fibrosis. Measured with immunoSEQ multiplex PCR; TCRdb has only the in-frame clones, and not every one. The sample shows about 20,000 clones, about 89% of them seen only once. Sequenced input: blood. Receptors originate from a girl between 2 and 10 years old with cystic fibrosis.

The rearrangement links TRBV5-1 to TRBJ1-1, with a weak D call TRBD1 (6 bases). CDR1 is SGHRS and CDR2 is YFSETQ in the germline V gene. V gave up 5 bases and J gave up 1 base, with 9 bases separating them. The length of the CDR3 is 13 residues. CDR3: CASRTTGNTEAFF. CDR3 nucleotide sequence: TGCGCCAGCAGGACGACAGGGAACACTGAAGCTTTCTTT.

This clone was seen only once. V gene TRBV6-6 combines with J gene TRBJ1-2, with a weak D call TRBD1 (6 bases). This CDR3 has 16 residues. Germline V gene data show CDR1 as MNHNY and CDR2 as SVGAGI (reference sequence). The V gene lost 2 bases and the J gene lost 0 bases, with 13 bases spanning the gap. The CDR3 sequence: CASSYDLDRANYGYTF. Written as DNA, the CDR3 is TGTGCCAGCAGTTACGATCTGGACAGAGCTAACTATGGCTACACCTTC.

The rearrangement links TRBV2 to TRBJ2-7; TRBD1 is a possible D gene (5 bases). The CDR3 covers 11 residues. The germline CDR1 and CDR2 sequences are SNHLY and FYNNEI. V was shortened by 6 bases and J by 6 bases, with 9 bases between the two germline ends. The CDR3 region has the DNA TGTGCCAGCAGAAACAGGCTCGAGCAGTACTTC. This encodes CASRNRLEQYF.

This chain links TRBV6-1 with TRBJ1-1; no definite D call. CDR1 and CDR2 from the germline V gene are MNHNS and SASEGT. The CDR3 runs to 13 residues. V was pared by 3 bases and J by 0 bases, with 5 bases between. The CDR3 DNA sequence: TGTGCCAGCAGTGATACCCTGAACACTGAAGCTTTCTTT. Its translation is CASSDTLNTEAFF.

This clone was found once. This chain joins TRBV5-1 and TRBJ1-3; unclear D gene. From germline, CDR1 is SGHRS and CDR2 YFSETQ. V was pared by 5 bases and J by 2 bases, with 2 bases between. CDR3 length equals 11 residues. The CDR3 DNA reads TGCGCCAGCAGGGCTGGAAACACCATATATTTT. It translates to CASRAGNTIYF.

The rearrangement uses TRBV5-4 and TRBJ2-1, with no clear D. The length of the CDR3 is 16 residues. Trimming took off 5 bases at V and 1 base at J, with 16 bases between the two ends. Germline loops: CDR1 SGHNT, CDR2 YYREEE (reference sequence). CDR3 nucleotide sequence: TGTGCCAGCAGTCGGGCCCCGGCGGAATCCTACAATGAGCAGTTCTTC. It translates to CASSRAPAESYNEQFF.

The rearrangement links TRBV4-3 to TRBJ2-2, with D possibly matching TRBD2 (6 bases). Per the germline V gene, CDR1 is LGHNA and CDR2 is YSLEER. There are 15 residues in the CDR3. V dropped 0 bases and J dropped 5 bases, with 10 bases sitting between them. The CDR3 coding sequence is TGCGCCAGCAGCCAAGAGTACGGGGGTACCGGGGAGCTGTTTTTT. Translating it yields CASSQEYGGTGELFF.

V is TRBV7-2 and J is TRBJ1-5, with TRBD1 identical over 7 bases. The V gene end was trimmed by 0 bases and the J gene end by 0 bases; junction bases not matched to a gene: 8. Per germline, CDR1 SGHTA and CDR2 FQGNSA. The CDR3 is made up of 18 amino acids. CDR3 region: CASSLAHFRTGSNQPQHF. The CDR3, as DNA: TGTGCCAGCAGCTTAGCCCATTTTAGGACAGGTAGCAATCAGCCCCAGCATTTT.

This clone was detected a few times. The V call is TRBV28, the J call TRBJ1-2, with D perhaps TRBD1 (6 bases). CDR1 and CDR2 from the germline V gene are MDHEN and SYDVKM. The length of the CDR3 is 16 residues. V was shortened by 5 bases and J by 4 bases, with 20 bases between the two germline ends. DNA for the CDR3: TGTGCCAGCAGTCCCTCCGGGGGGCGGAGGGTCTATGGCTACACCTTC. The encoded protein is CASSPSGGRRVYGYTF.

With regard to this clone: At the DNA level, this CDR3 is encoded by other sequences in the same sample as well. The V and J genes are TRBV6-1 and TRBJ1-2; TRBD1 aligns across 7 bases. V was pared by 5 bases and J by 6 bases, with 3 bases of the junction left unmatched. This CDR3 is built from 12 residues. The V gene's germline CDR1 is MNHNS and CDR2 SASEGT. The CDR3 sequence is CASSQGGDGYTF. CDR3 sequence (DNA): TGTGCCAGCAGTCAGGGGGGGGATGGCTACACCTTC.

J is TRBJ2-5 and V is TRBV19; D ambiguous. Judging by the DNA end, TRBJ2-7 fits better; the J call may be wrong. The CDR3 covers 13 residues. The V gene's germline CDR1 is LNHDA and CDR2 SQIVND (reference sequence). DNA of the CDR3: TGTGCCAGTAAGGCGGAGAGCTCCTACGAGCAGTACTTC. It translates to CASKAESSYEQYF.

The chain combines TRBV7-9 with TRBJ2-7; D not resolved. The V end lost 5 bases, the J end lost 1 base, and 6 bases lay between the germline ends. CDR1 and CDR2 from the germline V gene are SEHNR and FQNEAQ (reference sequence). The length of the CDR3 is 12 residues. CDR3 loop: CASSRESYEQYF. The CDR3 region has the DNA TGTGCCAGCAGCCGCGAATCCTACGAGCAGTACTTC.

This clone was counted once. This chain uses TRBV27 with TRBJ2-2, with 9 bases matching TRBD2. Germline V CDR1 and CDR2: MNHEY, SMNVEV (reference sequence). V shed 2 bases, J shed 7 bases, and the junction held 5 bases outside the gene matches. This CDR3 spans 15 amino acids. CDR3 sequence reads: CASSLRAGGGGELFF. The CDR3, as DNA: TGTGCCAGCAGTTTAAGAGCGGGAGGAGGCGGGGAGCTGTTTTTT.

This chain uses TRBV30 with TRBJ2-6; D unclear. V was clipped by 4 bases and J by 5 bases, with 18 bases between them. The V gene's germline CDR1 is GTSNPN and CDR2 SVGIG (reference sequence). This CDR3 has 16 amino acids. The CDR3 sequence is CAWTQLGGFRANVLTF. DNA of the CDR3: TGTGCCTGGACCCAGTTGGGCGGCTTCAGGGCCAACGTCCTGACTTTC.

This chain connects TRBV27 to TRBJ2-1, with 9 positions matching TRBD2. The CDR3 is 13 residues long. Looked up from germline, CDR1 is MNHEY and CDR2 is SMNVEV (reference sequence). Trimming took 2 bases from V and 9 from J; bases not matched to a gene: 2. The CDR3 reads CASSLGGRGEQFF. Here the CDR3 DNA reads TGTGCCAGCAGTTTAGGCGGGAGGGGTGAGCAGTTCTTC.

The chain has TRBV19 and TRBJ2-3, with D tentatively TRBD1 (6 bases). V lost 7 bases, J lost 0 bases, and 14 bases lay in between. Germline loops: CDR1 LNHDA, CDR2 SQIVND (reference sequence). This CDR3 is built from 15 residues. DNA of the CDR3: TGTGCCAGTACCGTAACAGGGCCTAGCACAGATACGCAGTATTTT. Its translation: CASTVTGPSTDTQYF. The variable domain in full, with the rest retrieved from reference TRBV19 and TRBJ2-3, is DGGITQSPKYLFRKEGQNVTLSCEQNLNHDAMYWYRQDPGQGLRLIYYSQIVNDFQKGDIAEGYSVSREKKESFPLTVTSAQKNPTAFYLCASTVTGPSTDTQYFGPGTRLTVL.

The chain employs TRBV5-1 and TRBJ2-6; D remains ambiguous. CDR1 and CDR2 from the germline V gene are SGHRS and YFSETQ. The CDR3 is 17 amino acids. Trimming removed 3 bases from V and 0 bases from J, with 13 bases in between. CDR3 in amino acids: CASSYSIQNSGANVLTF. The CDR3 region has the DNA TGCGCCAGCAGCTATTCTATCCAGAACTCTGGGGCCAACGTCCTGACTTTC.

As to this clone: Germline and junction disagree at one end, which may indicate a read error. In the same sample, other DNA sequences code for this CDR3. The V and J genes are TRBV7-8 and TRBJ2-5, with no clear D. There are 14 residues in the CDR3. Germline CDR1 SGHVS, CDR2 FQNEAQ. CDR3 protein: CASSLGDRRGTQYF. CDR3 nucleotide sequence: TGCGCCAGCAGCTTAGGAGACCGCCGTGGGACCCAGTACTTC.

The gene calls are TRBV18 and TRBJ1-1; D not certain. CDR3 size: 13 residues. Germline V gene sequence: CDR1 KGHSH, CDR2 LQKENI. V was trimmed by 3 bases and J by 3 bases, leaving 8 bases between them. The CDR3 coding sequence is TGTGCCAGCTCACCGTCCCGGGACACTGAAGCTTTCTTT. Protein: CASSPSRDTEAFF.

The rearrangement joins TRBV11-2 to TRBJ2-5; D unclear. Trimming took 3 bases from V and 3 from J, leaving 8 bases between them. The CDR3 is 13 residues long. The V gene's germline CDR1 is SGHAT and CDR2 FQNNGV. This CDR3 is CASSFKLEETQYF. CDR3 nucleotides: TGTGCCAGCAGCTTCAAGCTTGAAGAGACCCAGTACTTC.

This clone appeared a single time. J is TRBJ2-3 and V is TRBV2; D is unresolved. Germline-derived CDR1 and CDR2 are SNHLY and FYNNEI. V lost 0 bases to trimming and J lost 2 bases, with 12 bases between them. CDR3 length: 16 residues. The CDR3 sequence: CASSEAFGLHTDTQYF. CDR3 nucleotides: TGTGCCAGCAGTGAAGCGTTCGGCTTACACACAGATACGCAGTATTTT.

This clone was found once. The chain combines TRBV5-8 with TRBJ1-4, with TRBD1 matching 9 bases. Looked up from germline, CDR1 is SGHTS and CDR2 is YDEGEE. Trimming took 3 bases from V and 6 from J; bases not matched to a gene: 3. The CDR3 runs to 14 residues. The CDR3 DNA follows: TGTGCCAGCAGCTGGACAGGGGTTGATGAAAAACTGTTTTTT. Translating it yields CASSWTGVDEKLFF.

The CDR3 DNA is TGCGCCAGCAGCCAAGGCGAGCAACCGGGACAGGGGGCGGGCGGCTACACCTTC. Translation: CASSQGEQPGQGAGGYTF. The chain has TRBV4-1 and TRBJ1-2, with 12 bases fitting TRBD1. The CDR3 runs 18 residues. Germline V gene lookup returns CDR1 MGHRA and CDR2 YSYEKL. The J segment lost 8 bases and the V segment lost 1 base, leaving 14 bases of the junction unmatched.

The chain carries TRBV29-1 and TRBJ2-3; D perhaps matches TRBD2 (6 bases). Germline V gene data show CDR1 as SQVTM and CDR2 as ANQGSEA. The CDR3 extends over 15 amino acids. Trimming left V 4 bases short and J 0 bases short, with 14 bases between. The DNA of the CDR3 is TGCAGCGTTGCCGGAAACGGGAGAAGCACAGATACGCAGTATTTT. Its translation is CSVAGNGRSTDTQYF.

The CDR3 is CATSGGAEGETQYF. For the CDR3, the DNA is TGTGCCACCAGCGGGGGGGCTGAAGGAGAGACCCAGTACTTC. The V call is TRBV19, the J call TRBJ2-5; 10 bases match TRBD2. Germline values: CDR1 LNHDA, CDR2 SQIVND (reference sequence). This CDR3 is built from 14 residues. V lost 10 bases, J lost 4 bases, and 9 bases stayed unmatched.